This T cell receptor (beta chain) came from a study of blood T cell repertoires in COVID-19. Study-wide background: T cells, B-cell-depleted T cells, or PBMCs supplied cDNA or gDNA.

In the authors' workflow: The assay estimated nucleated cells by amplifying reference gene primers. Generated by immunoSEQ multiplex PCR, the TCRdb table keeps only in-frame clones and is missing some. V, J and clone size are taken as reported in that table, and D and trimming were inferred from the DNA itself. The table has about 99,000 clones, less than 90% seen once; the top ten hold around 5.5%. Germline CDR1 and CDR2: MNHNY and SVGAGI (reference sequence). Between the trimmed V and J ends, which lost 7 bases and 6 bases, there was a span of 13 bases. The CDR3 consists of 14 residues. Sequenced: peripheral blood. This chain connects TRBV6-6 to TRBJ1-6; a weak D match, TRBD1 (6 bases). The TCR originated in a human donor in a cohort sampled during active COVID-19. CDR3 residues: CASTWTEFNSPLHF. For the CDR3, the DNA is TGTGCCAGCACCTGGACAGAGTTTAATTCACCCCTCCACTTT.